This T cell receptor beta chain is drawn from a study of CD8+ T cells in alopecia areata. With respect to this clone: Antigen unknown.

Study conclusions and caveats: On tofacitinib, scalp clonality and expanded CD8+ clones among top 100 fell significantly.

In each case, RNA was isolated and then reverse transcribed into cDNA as the sequencing template. The assay was immunoSEQ multiplex PCR, and TCRdb's table has in-frame clones only and misses some. The sample shows about 200,000 clones, under 40% of them seen only once. Germline values: CDR1 SQVTM, CDR2 ANQGSEA. The V end was cut by 4 bases, the J end by 4 bases, with 16 bases between. CDR3 size: 14 residues. The treatment denotes: oral pan-JAK inhibitor, 5-10 mg twice daily. Specimen: CD4+ T cells sorted from blood, collected at approximately week 30, from a patient treated with tofacitinib. The receptor was derived from a human donor with alopecia areata. This chain uses TRBV29-1 with TRBJ1-2; D is possibly TRBD1 (5 bases). CDR3 sequence reads: CSVGARGATYGYTF. For the CDR3, the DNA is TGCAGCGTTGGAGCACGCGGGGCCACCTATGGCTACACCTTC.